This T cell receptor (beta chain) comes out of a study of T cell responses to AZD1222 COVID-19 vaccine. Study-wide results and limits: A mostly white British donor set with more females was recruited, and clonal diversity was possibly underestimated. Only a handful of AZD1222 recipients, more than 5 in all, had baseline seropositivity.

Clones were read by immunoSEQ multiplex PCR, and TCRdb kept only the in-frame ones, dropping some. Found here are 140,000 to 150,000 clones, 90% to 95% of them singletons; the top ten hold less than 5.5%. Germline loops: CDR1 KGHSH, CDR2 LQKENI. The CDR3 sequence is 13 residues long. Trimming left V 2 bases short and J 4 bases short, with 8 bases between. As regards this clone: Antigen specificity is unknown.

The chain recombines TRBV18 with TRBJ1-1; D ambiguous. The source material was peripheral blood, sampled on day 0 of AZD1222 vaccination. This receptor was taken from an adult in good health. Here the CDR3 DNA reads TGTGCCAGCTCACCAGAGTTCGGCACTGAAGCTTTCTTT. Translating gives CASSPEFGTEAFF.